This record concerns one T cell receptor beta chain sequence. The table came from immunoSEQ multiplex PCR; TCRdb's copy has only in-frame clones and leaves some out. The repertoire has about 130,000 clones, around four fifths of them found once; the top ten carry 5.5%. This entry belongs to a study of blood T cell repertoires in COVID-19. About the study: PBMCs, B-cell-depleted T cells, or T cells were the source of the cDNA or gDNA that made up the material.

CDR3 length equals 11 residues. CDR1 and CDR2 from the germline V gene are SGDLS and YYNGEE. The V end was cut by 3 bases, the J end by 6 bases, with 4 bases between. The chain links TRBV9 to TRBJ2-1; D unclear. Sequenced input: peripheral blood. The TCR comes from a man aged 60 to 69 with acute or convalescent COVID-19. CDR3 in amino acids: CASSALNEQFF. For the CDR3, the DNA is TGTGCCAGCAGCGCCCTCAATGAGCAGTTCTTC.